Listed here are 20 T cell receptor beta chains from one sample, sequenced in a study of T cells after yellow fever vaccination. Each CDR3 protein gets one entry after TCRdb re-called the 5' RACE reads with MiXCR. The table has 510,000 or so distinct CDR3 sequences, 15% to 20% seen once; the top ten hold roughly an eighth. The sample in question was PBMCs, obtained 15 days after the yellow fever booster vaccination. The receptors come from a man aged 30-40 years who received the YFV17D yellow fever vaccine.

V usage is TRBV7-2 and J usage is TRBJ2-3; the D gene could be TRBD1 or TRBD2 (6 bases each). V was pared by 2 bases and J by 0 bases, with 12 bases between. Germline CDR1 and CDR2: SGHTA and FQGNSA. The CDR3 loop spans 16 amino acids. The CDR3 loop is CASSLRGESSTDTQYF. CDR3 in DNA: TGTGCCAGCAGCTTAAGGGGGGAGTCTAGCACAGATACGCAGTATTTT.

The chain uses TRBV6-1 and TRBJ2-7; 10 nucleotides align to TRBD2. Germline CDR1 is MNHNS and CDR2 is SASEGT. V lost 8 bases to trimming and J lost 6 bases; unmatched junction nucleotides: 7. This CDR3 has 13 residues. CDR3 loop: CASGLAANGEQYF. The CDR3 bases are TGTGCCAGCGGACTAGCGGCAAACGGCGAGCAGTACTTC.

The CDR3 DNA reads TGTGCCAGCTCCTCGAGGGCCTCGAACACCGGGGAGCTGTTTTTT. The encoded protein is CASSSRASNTGELFF. The chain recombines TRBV18 with TRBJ2-2; D is perhaps TRBD2 (5 bases). With 6 bases removed from V and 0 bases from J, the gap between germline ends came to 11 bases. There are 15 residues in the CDR3. Germline V gene lookup returns CDR1 KGHSH and CDR2 LQKENI. Filled out from reference TRBV18 and TRBJ2-2, the complete variable domain reads NAGVMQNPRHLVRRRGQEARLRCSPMKGHSHVYWYRQLPEEGLKFMVYLQKENIIDESGMPKERFSAEFPKEGPSILRIQQVVRGDSAAYFCASSSRASNTGELFFGEGSRLTVL.

This clonotype was counted a few times. The J gene is TRBJ2-1, the V gene TRBV27; 8 nucleotides align to TRBD2. Trimming took 7 bases from V and 2 from J; bases not matched to a gene: 4. The CDR3 runs 14 residues. Germline lookup yields CDR1 MNHEY and CDR2 SMNVEV (reference sequence). The CDR3 reads CASIRAGAYNEQFF. The CDR3 DNA reads as TGTGCCAGCATCCGAGCGGGAGCCTACAATGAGCAGTTCTTC.

This clonotype turned up a few times. The CDR3 nucleotides are TGTGCCAGCTCCCAGCCTGGGGCGGCTGGCTCTGGGGCCAACGTCCTGACTTTC. This sequence encodes CASSQPGAAGSGANVLTF. This chain joins TRBV18 and TRBJ2-6, with D maybe TRBD1 (5 bases). Germline V gene lookup returns CDR1 KGHSH and CDR2 LQKENI. The ends were cut back, 6 bases at V and 0 bases at J, with 18 bases in the middle. The CDR3 is 18 residues long.

The chain links TRBV4-3 to TRBJ2-7; D unclear. The CDR3 has 13 amino acids. Trimming cost V 4 bases and J 0 bases, with 7 bases left between them. Germline CDR1 is LGHNA and CDR2 is YSLEER. Here the CDR3 reads CASSRKSSYEQYF. In DNA, the CDR3 is TGCGCCAGCAGCCGGAAGAGCTCCTACGAGCAGTACTTC.

V gene TRBV3-1 combines with J gene TRBJ2-3, with D possibly called TRBD1 or TRBD2 (5 bases each). This CDR3 comprises 13 residues. V was clipped by 7 bases and J by 5 bases, with 13 bases between them. CDR1 LGHDT and CDR2 YNNKEL come from the germline V gene (reference sequence). The CDR3 is CASMGVGEDTQYF. The CDR3 nucleotides are TGTGCCAGCATGGGGGTTGGGGAAGATACGCAGTATTTT.

The table lists this clonotype with a few counts. This chain joins TRBV25-1 and TRBJ2-2; D remains ambiguous. Germline V gene data show CDR1 as MGHDK and CDR2 as SYGVNS. V was cut by 8 bases and J by 3 bases, with 10 bases left in between. The CDR3 totals 13 residues. Written as DNA, the CDR3 is TGTGCCAGCGCGGAAGGTGACACCGGGGAGCTGTTTTTT. This translates into CASAEGDTGELFF. The entire variable domain, with the rest obtained from reference TRBV25-1 and TRBJ2-2, is as follows: EADIYQTPRYLVIGTGKKITLECSQTMGHDKMYWYQQDPGMELHLIHYSYGVNSTEKGDLSSESTVSRIRTEHFPLTLESARPSHTSQYLCASAEGDTGELFFGEGSRLTVL.

The chain joins TRBV10-3 to TRBJ1-2; 8 bases line up with TRBD1. There are 14 residues in the CDR3. The germline V gene encodes CDR1 ENHRY and CDR2 SYGVKD. With 5 bases clipped from V and 3 bases from J, the junction kept 5 bases outside the gene matches. The CDR3 DNA reads as TGTGCCATCAGTACACAGGGGGTCCACTATGGCTACACCTTC. Translating it yields CAISTQGVHYGYTF.

The chain uses TRBV24-1 and TRBJ2-3; 9 nucleotides agree with TRBD2. Trimming took 3 bases from V and 6 from J; bases not matched to a gene: 6. This CDR3 region has 15 residues. From germline, CDR1 is KGHDR and CDR2 SFDVKD. The CDR3 loop reads CATSDPAGGWDTQYF. DNA of the CDR3: TGTGCCACCAGTGATCCAGCGGGAGGATGGGATACGCAGTATTTT.

The V gene is TRBV30, the J gene TRBJ2-6, with D tentatively TRBD2 (7 bases). Trimming took 3 bases from V and 4 from J, leaving 13 bases between them. The CDR3 loop spans 15 amino acids. Germline CDR1 and CDR2: GTSNPN and SVGIG (reference sequence). CDR3 DNA: TGTGCCTGGAGCCGGGGGGCTCTGGGGGCCAACGTCCTGACTTTC. It specifies CAWSRGALGANVLTF. Variable domain in full (rest from reference TRBV30 and TRBJ2-6): SQTIHQWPATLVQPVGSPLSLECTVEGTSNPNLYWYRQAAGRGLQLLFYSVGIGQISSEVPQNLSASRPQDRQFILSSKKLLLSDSGFYLCAWSRGALGANVLTFGAGSRLTVL.

This clonotype appeared a single time. The V call is TRBV20-1, the J call TRBJ2-5, with no clear D. The CDR3 is 11 residues long. V was shortened by 6 bases and J by 10 bases, with 15 bases between the two germline ends. CDR1 DFQATT and CDR2 SNEGSKA come from the germline V gene (reference sequence). The CDR3 DNA reads as TGCAGTGCCCCGGTAGGCCAGAGCCAGTACTTC. Encoded protein: CSAPVGQSQYF.

The chain employs TRBV30 and TRBJ2-5, with D possibly TRBD1 on 5 matching bases. CDR1 and CDR2 (germline): GTSNPN, SVGIG (reference sequence). V lost 5 bases and J lost 1, with 14 bases in between. The CDR3 extends over 14 amino acids. The CDR3 reads CAWVEPGFQETQYF. DNA for the CDR3: TGTGCCTGGGTAGAGCCAGGGTTCCAAGAGACCCAGTACTTC.

The chain links TRBV14 to TRBJ2-1; D is uncertain. This CDR3 is built from 15 residues. V lost 1 base, J lost 7 bases, and 14 bases lay in between. CDR1 and CDR2 from the germline V gene are SGHDN and FVKESK. The CDR3 loop is CASSQGVNIGNEQFF. The CDR3, as DNA: TGTGCCAGCAGCCAAGGGGTAAACATTGGGAATGAGCAGTTCTTC.

CDR3 nucleotides: TGTGCCAGCAGCACCGCAAACAAACCTAATGAAAAACTGTTTTTT. This sequence encodes CASSTANKPNEKLFF. The chain joins TRBV6-1 to TRBJ1-4; D call uncertain. V was pared by 6 bases and J by 3 bases, with 14 bases between. CDR1 is MNHNS and CDR2 is SASEGT in the germline V gene. This CDR3 region has 15 residues.

The rearrangement joins TRBV4-3 to TRBJ1-4; weak D call: TRBD1 (6 bases). CDR1 LGHNA and CDR2 YSLEER come from the germline V gene. The CDR3 sequence is 15 residues long. Trimming cost V 4 bases and J 0 bases, with 9 bases left between them. The CDR3, as DNA: TGCGCCAGCAGCCCTGGACAGTCAACTAATGAAAAACTGTTTTTT. Its translation is CASSPGQSTNEKLFF.

The chain has TRBV20-1 and TRBJ2-1; D remains unclear. V was clipped by 1 base and J by 10 bases, with 11 bases between them. This CDR3 comprises 12 residues. Germline CDR1 DFQATT, CDR2 SNEGSKA (reference sequence). CDR3 DNA sequence: TGCAGTGCTAGAGCCCCGACTGGGGAGCAGTTCTTC. The encoded protein is CSARAPTGEQFF.

This clonotype was seen only a few times. The chain carries TRBV15 and TRBJ2-3, with D possibly called TRBD1 or TRBD2 (6 bases each). Germline V gene sequence: CDR1 LNHNV, CDR2 YYDKDF (reference sequence). CDR3 size: 16 residues. V was trimmed by 0 bases and J by 0 bases, leaving 10 bases between them. The CDR3 spells CATSRDGGPSTDTQYF. CDR3 DNA sequence: TGTGCCACCAGCAGAGATGGGGGGCCAAGCACAGATACGCAGTATTTT.

V and J are TRBV6-5 and TRBJ1-2; D is unresolved. The CDR3 loop spans 13 amino acids. The V end was cut by 5 bases, the J end by 8 bases, with 15 bases between. The V gene's germline CDR1 is MNHEY and CDR2 SVGAGI. As DNA, the CDR3 is TGTGCCAGCAGTCAGACCTCGAATTTGGGCTACACCTTC. The encoded protein is CASSQTSNLGYTF.

This clonotype was seen only a few times. The gene calls are TRBV4-2 and TRBJ2-5, with no clear D. This CDR3 is built from 16 residues. V lost 0 bases to trimming and J lost 1 base, with 12 bases between them. Per the germline V gene, CDR1 is LGHNA and CDR2 is YNFKEQ. The CDR3 bases are TGTGCCAGCAGCCAAGAGGTGCTTACAGTCCAAGAGACCCAGTACTTC. As protein: CASSQEVLTVQETQYF.